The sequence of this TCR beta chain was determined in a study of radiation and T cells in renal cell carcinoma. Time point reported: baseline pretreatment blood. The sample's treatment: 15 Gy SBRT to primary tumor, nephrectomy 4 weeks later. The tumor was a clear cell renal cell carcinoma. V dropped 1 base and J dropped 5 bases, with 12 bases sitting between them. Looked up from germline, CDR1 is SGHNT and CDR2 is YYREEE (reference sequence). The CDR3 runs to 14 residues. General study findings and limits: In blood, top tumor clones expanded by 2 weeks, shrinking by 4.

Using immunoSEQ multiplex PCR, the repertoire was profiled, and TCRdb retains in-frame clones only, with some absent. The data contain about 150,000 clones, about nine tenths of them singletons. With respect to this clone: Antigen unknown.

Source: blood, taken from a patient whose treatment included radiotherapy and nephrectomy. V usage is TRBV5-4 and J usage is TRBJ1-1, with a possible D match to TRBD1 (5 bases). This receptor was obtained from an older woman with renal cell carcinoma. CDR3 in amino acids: CASSLQGMETEAFF. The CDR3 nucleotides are TGTGCCAGCAGCTTGCAGGGTATGGAAACTGAAGCTTTCTTT. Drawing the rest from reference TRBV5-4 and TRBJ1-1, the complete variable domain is ETGVTQSPTHLIKTRGQQVTLRCSSQSGHNTVSWYQQALGQGPQFIFQYYREEENGRGNFPPRFSGLQFPNYSSELNVNALELDDSALYLCASSLQGMETEAFFGQGTRLTVV.